This TCR beta chain stems from a study of blood T cell repertoires in COVID-19. Looking at the study overall: Acute and convalescent COVID-19 samples came from the United States, Italy and Spain. T cells, B-cell-depleted T cells, or PBMCs provided the cDNA or gDNA that served as material.

Source study methods: Researchers report that nucleated cell counts were estimated from reference gene primer amplification. Sequencing was performed with immunoSEQ multiplex PCR; in TCRdb, only in-frame clones are kept and a portion is missing. V and J calls and clone size are those listed in that table; D and trimming were worked out from the DNA. The sample holds around 80,000 clones, around three quarters seen once. Germline CDR1 is SNHLY and CDR2 is FYNNEI. CDR3 length: 12 amino acids. V lost 8 bases, J lost 7 bases, and 6 bases stayed unmatched. The V gene is TRBV2, the J gene TRBJ1-2, with 8 bases lining up with TRBD1. Sequenced input: peripheral blood. This receptor was obtained from a man in his forties or fifties with active or convalescent COVID-19. The CDR3 nucleotides are TGTGCCAGCCGCGAGGACAGGGCTGGCTACACCTTC. Translation gives CASREDRAGYTF.